Presented here are 22 T cell receptor beta chains from one specimen sequenced in a study of regulatory T cells. Amplification used 52 TRBV primers and 13 TRBJ primers. TCRdb keeps only in-frame clones here, not all; method: immunoSEQ multiplex PCR. In the table there are about 17,000 clones, around 80% of which are singletons. Which antigens these TCRs recognize remains unknown. The study, taken as a whole, reports: In CD3G-deficient patients, conventional CD4+ T cells were enriched for hydrophobic CDR3 residues at positions 6 and 7.

Sample: conventional CD4+ T cells sorted from blood. The receptors stem from a person aged 25 to 45 with CD3G deficiency.

The chain has TRBV18 and TRBJ1-1; TRBD1 matches 10 bases. This CDR3 comprises 15 residues. With 1 base clipped from V and 6 bases from J, the junction kept 5 bases outside the gene matches. CDR1 and CDR2 from the germline V gene are KGHSH and LQKENI. CDR3 residues: CASSPQRQGASEAFF. Here the CDR3 DNA reads TGTGCCAGCTCACCACAAAGACAGGGGGCGTCTGAAGCTTTCTTT. Variable domain in full (rest from reference TRBV18 and TRBJ1-1): NAGVMQNPRHLVRRRGQEARLRCSPMKGHSHVYWYRQLPEEGLKFMVYLQKENIIDESGMPKERFSAEFPKEGPSILRIQQVVRGDSAAYFCASSPQRQGASEAFFGQGTRLTVV.

The rearrangement uses TRBV11-2 and TRBJ2-4; weak D call: TRBD1 (6 bases). Germline V lookup: CDR1 SGHAT, CDR2 FQNNGV. The V end lost 3 bases, the J end lost 4 bases, and 7 bases lay between the germline ends. The CDR3 is 13 residues long. CDR3 residues: CASSFQGKNIQYF. CDR3 nucleotide sequence: TGTGCCAGCAGCTTCCAGGGGAAAAACATTCAGTACTTC. The complete variable domain, with remaining parts taken from reference TRBV11-2 and TRBJ2-4, reads EAGVAQSPRYKIIEKRQSVAFWCNPISGHATLYWYQQILGQGPKLLIQFQNNGVVDDSQLPKDRFSAERLKGVDSTLKIQPAKLEDSAVYLCASSFQGKNIQYFGAGTRLSVL.

The chain links TRBV19 to TRBJ2-3; 7 bases agree with TRBD1. Looked up from germline, CDR1 is LNHDA and CDR2 is SQIVND (reference sequence). The CDR3 is made up of 14 amino acids. Trimming cost V 4 bases and J 7 bases; bases outside gene matches: 8. The CDR3 protein is CASSTIHRGNTQYF. The CDR3, as DNA: TGTGCCAGTAGTACAATACACAGGGGTAATACGCAGTATTTT.

This sequence joins TRBV28 and TRBJ1-5; the D gene is possibly TRBD1 (6 bases). CDR3 length: 15 residues. Germline loops: CDR1 MDHEN, CDR2 SYDVKM. Trimming took off 4 bases at V and 0 bases at J, with 10 bases between the two ends. The CDR3 protein is CASSSTGLSNQPQHF. The CDR3 nucleotides read TGTGCCAGCAGTTCAACAGGGCTTAGCAATCAGCCCCAGCATTTT.

The chain joins TRBV5-1 to TRBJ2-3; the D gene is possibly TRBD1 (6 bases). Per germline, CDR1 SGHRS and CDR2 YFSETQ. Trimming left V 0 bases short and J 3 bases short, with 8 bases between. The CDR3 contains 14 residues. CDR3 coding DNA: TGCGCCAGCAGCTTGGGGACAGTAACAGATACGCAGTATTTT. Translated: CASSLGTVTDTQYF. The full variable domain, rest sourced from reference TRBV5-1 and TRBJ2-3, is KAGVTQTPRYLIKTRGQQVTLSCSPISGHRSVSWYQQTPGQGLQFLFEYFSETQRNKGNFPGRFSGRQFSNSRSEMNVSTLELGDSALYLCASSLGTVTDTQYFGPGTRLTVL.

The rearrangement uses TRBV7-9 and TRBJ1-2; 7 nucleotides agree with TRBD1. The CDR3 is 16 residues long. From germline, CDR1 is SEHNR and CDR2 FQNEAQ (reference sequence). With V trimmed by 4 bases and J by 7 bases, 15 bases remained unmatched. The CDR3 sequence is CASSYEGGRLRTGYTF. In DNA, the CDR3 is TGTGCCAGCAGCTATGAAGGGGGCCGCCTTCGTACTGGCTACACCTTC. Variable domain in full (rest from reference TRBV7-9 and TRBJ1-2): DTGVSQNPRHKITKRGQNVTFRCDPISEHNRLYWYRQTLGQGPEFLTYFQNEAQLEKSRLLSDRFSAERPKGSFSTLEIQRTEQGDSAMYLCASSYEGGRLRTGYTFGSGTRLTVV.

The gene calls are TRBV6-1 and TRBJ1-4, with D hard to call. In germline, CDR1 is MNHNS, CDR2 SASEGT. This CDR3 contains 13 residues. Trimming took off 4 bases at V and 6 bases at J, with 9 bases between the two ends. The CDR3 DNA follows: TGTGCCAGCAGTGTCGGATTGGATGAAAAACTGTTTTTT. Protein: CASSVGLDEKLFF.

The CDR3 DNA follows: TGTGCCAGCAGTCAAAGCTGGAACACTGAAGCTTTCTTT. It encodes CASSQSWNTEAFF. This chain links TRBV7-9 with TRBJ1-1, with D unresolved. This CDR3 spans 13 amino acids. The V end was cut by 6 bases, the J end by 1 base, with 9 bases between. Germline V gene sequence: CDR1 SEHNR, CDR2 FQNEAQ (reference sequence).

The chain employs TRBV28 and TRBJ1-2; D gene unclear. V was clipped by 2 bases and J by 6 bases, with 10 bases between them. This CDR3 is 13 amino acids long. Germline V gene sequence: CDR1 MDHEN, CDR2 SYDVKM. CDR3 amino acids: CASSLPEWNGYTF. The CDR3 coding sequence is TGTGCCAGCAGTTTACCAGAGTGGAATGGCTACACCTTC.

A single count supports this clone. CDR3 region: CASSDPGQGVYEQYF. CDR3 nucleotides: TGTGCCAGCAGTGACCCGGGACAGGGGGTGTACGAGCAGTACTTC. The chain joins TRBV28 to TRBJ2-7, with 11 positions matching TRBD1. Trimming removed 5 bases from V and 4 bases from J; junction bases left unmatched: 7. The CDR3 runs 15 residues. Germline values: CDR1 MDHEN, CDR2 SYDVKM. Looking up the rest from reference TRBV28 and TRBJ2-7 gives the full variable domain: DVKVTQSSRYLVKRTGEKVFLECVQDMDHENMFWYRQDPGLGLRLIYFSYDVKMKEKGDIPEGYSVSREKKERFSLILESASTNQTSMYLCASSDPGQGVYEQYFGPGTRLTVT.

This clone has a single count. J is TRBJ1-1 and V is TRBV27; 9 bases map to TRBD1. With V trimmed by 6 bases and J by 5 bases, 16 bases remained unmatched. The CDR3 runs 17 residues. CDR1 and CDR2 (germline): MNHEY, SMNVEV (reference sequence). The DNA of the CDR3 is TGTGCCAGCAGCCGGACGGTTACGGGACAGGGAGCAACTGAAGCTTTCTTT. Translating it yields CASSRTVTGQGATEAFF.

V usage is TRBV6-5 and J usage is TRBJ1-2; D perhaps matches TRBD1 (6 bases). V gave up 2 bases and J gave up 4 bases, with 11 bases separating them. CDR1 MNHEY and CDR2 SVGAGI come from the germline V gene. The CDR3 covers 14 residues. The CDR3: CASSYLHRVYGYTF. Written as DNA, the CDR3 is TGTGCCAGCAGTTACCTTCACAGGGTCTATGGCTACACCTTC.

This clone occurred once. V and J are TRBV5-1 and TRBJ1-6; D remains unclear. In germline, CDR1 is SGHRS, CDR2 YFSETQ. Trimming left V 3 bases short and J 9 bases short, with 16 bases between. The length of the CDR3 is 15 residues. The CDR3: CASSSGRAGGSPLHF. The CDR3 nucleotides are TGCGCCAGCAGCTCCGGACGGGCCGGAGGTTCACCCCTCCACTTT.

The chain combines TRBV19 with TRBJ2-1, with D tentatively TRBD1 (5 bases). This CDR3 spans 15 amino acids. Germline loops: CDR1 LNHDA, CDR2 SQIVND (reference sequence). Trimming took off 4 bases at V and 5 bases at J, with 15 bases between the two ends. The CDR3 nucleotides are TGTGCCAGTAGTAATTCAGGGCTGGGTGACAATGAGCAGTTCTTC. It translates to CASSNSGLGDNEQFF.

This sequence joins TRBV6-1 and TRBJ2-3, with D possibly being TRBD2 (6 bases). Germline CDR1 and CDR2: MNHNS and SASEGT. The CDR3 has 17 residues. The V end lost 3 bases, the J end lost 6 bases, and 22 bases lay between the germline ends. The CDR3: CASSEISLGGSRDTQYF. The CDR3 nucleotides are TGTGCCAGCAGTGAGATTTCGTTGGGAGGTTCCCGGGATACGCAGTATTTT.

This clone was counted once. The sample carries other DNA sequences with the same CDR3. The chain links TRBV28 to TRBJ2-6; D is undetermined. The V end was cut by 4 bases, the J end by 2 bases, with 3 bases between. Germline assignment: CDR1 MDHEN and CDR2 SYDVKM. The CDR3 runs 13 residues. The DNA of the CDR3 is TGTGCCAGCAGTTCACCTGGGGCCAACGTCCTGACTTTC. Protein sequence: CASSSPGANVLTF.

The chain couples TRBV10-1 to TRBJ2-4; 12 bases map to TRBD2. J gave up 4 bases and V 7 bases, and 8 bases lay outside the gene matches. The V gene's germline CDR1 is WNHNN and CDR2 SYGVQD (reference sequence). The CDR3 totals 16 residues. The CDR3: CASKTGLAGGKNIQYF. CDR3 sequence (DNA): TGCGCCAGCAAGACCGGGCTAGCGGGGGGGAAAAACATTCAGTACTTC.

This chain connects TRBV7-9 to TRBJ2-1, with 8 bases identical to TRBD1. Germline CDR1 is SEHNR and CDR2 is FQNEAQ (reference sequence). V was pared by 5 bases and J by 9 bases, with 3 bases of the junction left unmatched. CDR3 size: 12 residues. The CDR3 loop reads CASSQTGGEQFF. DNA of the CDR3: TGTGCCAGCAGCCAAACAGGGGGTGAGCAGTTCTTC.

V gene TRBV11-2 combines with J gene TRBJ1-1; 7 bases line up with TRBD1. In germline, CDR1 is SGHAT, CDR2 FQNNGV. The CDR3 has 15 amino acids. The V gene end was trimmed by 5 bases and the J gene end by 5 bases; junction bases not matched to a gene: 11. The CDR3: CASSHLGQGETEAFF. In DNA, the CDR3 is TGTGCCAGCAGCCACCTGGGCCAGGGGGAAACTGAAGCTTTCTTT.

V is TRBV10-3 and J is TRBJ1-5; D is uncertain. Trimming cost V 8 bases and J 8 bases, with 16 bases left between them. CDR3 length equals 13 residues. Per the germline V gene, CDR1 is ENHRY and CDR2 is SYGVKD. DNA of the CDR3: TGTGCCATCCAGCCTGTCCGTTTGGAGCCCCAGCATTTT. This encodes CAIQPVRLEPQHF.

This chain joins TRBV28 and TRBJ1-1, with D tentatively TRBD1 (5 bases). V shed 6 bases and J shed 5 bases, with 16 bases lying between them. Germline CDR1 is MDHEN and CDR2 is SYDVKM. The CDR3 is 14 residues long. This CDR3 reads CASRAKNRRTEAFF. In DNA form, the CDR3 reads TGTGCCAGCAGGGCCAAGAACAGGAGGACTGAAGCTTTCTTT.

The V gene is TRBV4-1, the J gene TRBJ2-7, with D possibly matching TRBD2 (5 bases). Trimming left V 4 bases short and J 1 base short, with 8 bases between. From germline, CDR1 is MGHRA and CDR2 YSYEKL. The CDR3 has 13 amino acids. The CDR3 is CASSLDLSYEQYF. In DNA form, the CDR3 reads TGCGCCAGCAGCCTGGACTTATCCTACGAGCAGTACTTC.